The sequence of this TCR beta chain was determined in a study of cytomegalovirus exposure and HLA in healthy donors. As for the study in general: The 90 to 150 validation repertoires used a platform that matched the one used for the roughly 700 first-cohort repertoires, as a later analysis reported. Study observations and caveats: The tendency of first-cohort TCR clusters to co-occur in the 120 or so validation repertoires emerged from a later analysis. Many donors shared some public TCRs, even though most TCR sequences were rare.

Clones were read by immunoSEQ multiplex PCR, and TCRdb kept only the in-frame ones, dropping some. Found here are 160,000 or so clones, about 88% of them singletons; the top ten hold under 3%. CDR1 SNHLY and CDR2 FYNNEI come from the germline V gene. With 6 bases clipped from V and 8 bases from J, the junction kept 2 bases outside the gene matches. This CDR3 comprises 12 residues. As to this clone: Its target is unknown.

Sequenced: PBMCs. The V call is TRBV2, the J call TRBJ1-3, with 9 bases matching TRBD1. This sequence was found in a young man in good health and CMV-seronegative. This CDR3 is CASRDRGDTIYF. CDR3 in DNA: TGTGCCAGCAGGGACAGGGGCGACACCATATATTTT. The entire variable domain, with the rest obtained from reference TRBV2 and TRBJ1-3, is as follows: EPEVTQTPSHQVTQMGQEVILRCVPISNHLYFYWYRQILGQKVEFLVSFYNNEISEKSEIFDDQFSVERPDGSNFTLKIRSTKLEDSAMYFCASRDRGDTIYFGEGSWLTVV.